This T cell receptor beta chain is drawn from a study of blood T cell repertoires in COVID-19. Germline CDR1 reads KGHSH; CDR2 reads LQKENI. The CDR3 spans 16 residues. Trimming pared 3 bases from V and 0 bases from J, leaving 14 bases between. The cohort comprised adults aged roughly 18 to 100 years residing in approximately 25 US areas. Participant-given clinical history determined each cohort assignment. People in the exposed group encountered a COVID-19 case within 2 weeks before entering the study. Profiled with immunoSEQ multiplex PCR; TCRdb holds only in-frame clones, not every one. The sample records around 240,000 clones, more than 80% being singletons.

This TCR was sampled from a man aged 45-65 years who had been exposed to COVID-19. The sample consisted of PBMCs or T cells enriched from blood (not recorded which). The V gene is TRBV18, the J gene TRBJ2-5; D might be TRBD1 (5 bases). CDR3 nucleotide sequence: TGTGCCAGCTCACCTTGGGAAGGGGTTAACCAAGAGACCCAGTACTTC. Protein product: CASSPWEGVNQETQYF.